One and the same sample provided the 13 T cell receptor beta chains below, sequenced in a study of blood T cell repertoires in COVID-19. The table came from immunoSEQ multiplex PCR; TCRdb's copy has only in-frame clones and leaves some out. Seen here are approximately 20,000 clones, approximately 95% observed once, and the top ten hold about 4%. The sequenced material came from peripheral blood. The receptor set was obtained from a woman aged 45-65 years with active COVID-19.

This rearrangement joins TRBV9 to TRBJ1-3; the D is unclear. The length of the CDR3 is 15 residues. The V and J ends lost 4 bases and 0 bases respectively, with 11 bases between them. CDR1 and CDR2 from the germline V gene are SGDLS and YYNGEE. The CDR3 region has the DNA TGTGCCAGCAGCCCCCAATTAGCCTCTGGAAACACCATATATTTT. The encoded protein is CASSPQLASGNTIYF. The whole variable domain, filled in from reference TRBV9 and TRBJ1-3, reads DSGVTQTPKHLITATGQRVTLRCSPRSGDLSVYWYQQSLDQGLQFLIQYYNGEERAKGNILERFSAQQFPDLHSELNLSSLELGDSALYFCASSPQLASGNTIYFGEGSWLTVV.

The CDR3 nucleotides read TGTGCCAGCAGTGATAGGCAGGGGACCTCACCCCTCCACTTT. This codes for CASSDRQGTSPLHF. The chain couples TRBV6-1 to TRBJ1-6; the D gene is possibly TRBD1 (6 bases). Germline V lookup: CDR1 MNHNS, CDR2 SASEGT. The CDR3 has 14 amino acids. Trimming shortened V by 3 bases and J by 10 bases, and 13 bases separated the two germline ends.

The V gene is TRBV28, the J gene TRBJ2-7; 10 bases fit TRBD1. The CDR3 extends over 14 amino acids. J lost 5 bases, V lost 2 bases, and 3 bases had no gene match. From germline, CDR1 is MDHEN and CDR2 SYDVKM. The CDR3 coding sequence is TGTGCCAGCAGTTTACGGGACAGGGGTAACGAGCAGTACTTC. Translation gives CASSLRDRGNEQYF.

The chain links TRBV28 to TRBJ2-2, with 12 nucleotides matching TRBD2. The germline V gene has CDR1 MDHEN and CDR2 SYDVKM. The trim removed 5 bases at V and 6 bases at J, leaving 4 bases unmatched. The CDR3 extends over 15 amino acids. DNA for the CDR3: TGTGCCAGCAGTCCATGGACTAGCGGGGCCGGGGAGCTGTTTTTT. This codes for CASSPWTSGAGELFF.

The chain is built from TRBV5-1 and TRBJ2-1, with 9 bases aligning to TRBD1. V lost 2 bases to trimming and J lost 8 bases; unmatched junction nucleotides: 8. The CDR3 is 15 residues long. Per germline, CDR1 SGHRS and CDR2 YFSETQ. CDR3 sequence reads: CASSFTGGEWDEQFF. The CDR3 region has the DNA TGCGCCAGCAGCTTTACAGGGGGCGAATGGGATGAGCAGTTCTTC.

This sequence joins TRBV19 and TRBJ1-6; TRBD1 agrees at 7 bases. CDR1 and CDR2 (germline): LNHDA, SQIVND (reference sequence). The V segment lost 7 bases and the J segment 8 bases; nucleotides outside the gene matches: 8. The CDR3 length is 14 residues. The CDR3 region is CASNAGQSYSPLHF. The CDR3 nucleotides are TGTGCCAGTAATGCGGGACAGTCTTATTCACCCCTCCACTTT.

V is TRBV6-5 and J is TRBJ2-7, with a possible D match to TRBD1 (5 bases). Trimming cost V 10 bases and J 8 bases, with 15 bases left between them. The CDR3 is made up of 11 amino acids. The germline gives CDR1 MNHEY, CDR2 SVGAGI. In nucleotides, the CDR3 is TGTGCCACCAAACAGGCTCTAAAGCAGTACTTC. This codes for CATKQALKQYF.

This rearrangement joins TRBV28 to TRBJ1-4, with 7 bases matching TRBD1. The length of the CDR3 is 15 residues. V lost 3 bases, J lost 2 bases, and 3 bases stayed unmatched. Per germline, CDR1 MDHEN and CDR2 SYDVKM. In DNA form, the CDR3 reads TGTGCCAGCAGTTTCGCGACAGGGACTAATGAAAAACTGTTTTTT. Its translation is CASSFATGTNEKLFF.

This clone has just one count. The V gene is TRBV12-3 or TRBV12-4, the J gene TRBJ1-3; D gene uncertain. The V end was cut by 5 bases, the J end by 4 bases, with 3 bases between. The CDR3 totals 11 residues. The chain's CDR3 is CASSPGNTIYF. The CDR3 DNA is TGTGCCAGCAGTCCGGGAAACACCATATATTTT.

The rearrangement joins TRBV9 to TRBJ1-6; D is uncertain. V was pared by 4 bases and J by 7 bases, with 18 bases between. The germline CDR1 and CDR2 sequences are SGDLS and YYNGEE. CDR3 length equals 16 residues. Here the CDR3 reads CASSPFSSSENSPLHF. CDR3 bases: TGTGCCAGCAGCCCTTTCTCAAGTAGTGAGAATTCACCCCTCCACTTT.

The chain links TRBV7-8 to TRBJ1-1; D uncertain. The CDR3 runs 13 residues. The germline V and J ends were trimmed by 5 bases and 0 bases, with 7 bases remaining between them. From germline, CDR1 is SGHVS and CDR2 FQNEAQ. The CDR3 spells CASSPGLNTEAFF. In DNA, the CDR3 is TGTGCCAGCAGCCCAGGTTTGAACACTGAAGCTTTCTTT.

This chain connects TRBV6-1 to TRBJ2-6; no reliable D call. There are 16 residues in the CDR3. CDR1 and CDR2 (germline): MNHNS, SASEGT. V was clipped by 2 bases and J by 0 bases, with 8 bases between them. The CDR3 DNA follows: TGTGCCAGCAGTGAAATCTTTAGCTCTGGGGCCAACGTCCTGACTTTC. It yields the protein CASSEIFSSGANVLTF.

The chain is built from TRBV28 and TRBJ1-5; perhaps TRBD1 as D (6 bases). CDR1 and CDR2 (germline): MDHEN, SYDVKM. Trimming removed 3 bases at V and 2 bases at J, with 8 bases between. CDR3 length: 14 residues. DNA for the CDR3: TGTGCCAGCAGTTTGTCAGGGGGCAATCAGCCCCAGCATTTT. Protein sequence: CASSLSGGNQPQHF.